Sequencing of this T cell receptor (beta chain) was carried out in a study of blood T cell repertoires in COVID-19. Study details: Specimens from acute and convalescent COVID-19 originated in the United States, Italy and Spain.

Original processing notes: It was from reference gene primer amplification that nucleated cell counts were estimated. The assay was immunoSEQ multiplex PCR, and TCRdb's table has in-frame clones only and misses some. V, J and clone size are taken as reported in that table, and D and trimming were inferred from the DNA itself. Of 15,000 to 20,000 clones in the sample, 80% are singletons; the top ten hold about 11%. The germline gives CDR1 LNHDA, CDR2 SQIVND (reference sequence). This CDR3 has 14 residues. The V end was cut by 5 bases, the J end by 5 bases, with 16 bases between. Sequenced material: peripheral blood. This TCR came from a man older than 75 with acute or convalescent COVID-19. The chain uses TRBV19 and TRBJ2-7; D gene uncertain. The CDR3: CASSLAASAHEQYF. The CDR3 DNA is TGTGCCAGTAGTCTCGCGGCCAGCGCCCACGAGCAGTACTTC.